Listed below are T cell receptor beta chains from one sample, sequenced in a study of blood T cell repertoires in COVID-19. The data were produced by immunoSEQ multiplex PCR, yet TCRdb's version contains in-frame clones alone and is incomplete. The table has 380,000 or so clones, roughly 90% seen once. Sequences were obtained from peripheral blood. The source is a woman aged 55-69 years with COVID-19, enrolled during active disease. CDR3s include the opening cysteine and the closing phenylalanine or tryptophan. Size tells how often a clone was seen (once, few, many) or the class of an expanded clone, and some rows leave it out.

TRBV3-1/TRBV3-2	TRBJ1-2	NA	CASSFRAGGDYGYTF
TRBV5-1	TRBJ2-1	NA	CASSWTGQNHNEQFF
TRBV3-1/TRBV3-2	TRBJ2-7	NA	CASSQTGASYEQYF
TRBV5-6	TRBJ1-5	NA	CASSLGRGQPQHF
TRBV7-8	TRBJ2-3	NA	CASSLGSGGTDTQYF
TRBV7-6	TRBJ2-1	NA	CASSTLAGNEQFF
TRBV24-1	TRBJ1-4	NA	CATSDLRTGSEKLFF
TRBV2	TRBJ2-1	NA	CASSEQYYNEQFF
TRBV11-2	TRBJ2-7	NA	CASTTTGTPYEQYF
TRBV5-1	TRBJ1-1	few	CASGDRDNTEAFF
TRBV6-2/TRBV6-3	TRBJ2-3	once	CASSYGSGKDTQYF
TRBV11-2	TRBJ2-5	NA	CASSLGGAGFQETQYF
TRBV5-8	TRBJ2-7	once	CASTGDIDEQYF
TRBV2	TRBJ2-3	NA	CASSETGDTQYF
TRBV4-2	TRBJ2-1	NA	CASSQEAPSGGFDEQFF
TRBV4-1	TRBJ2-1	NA	CASSHRDRGRGDNEQFF
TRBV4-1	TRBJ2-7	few	CASSQDAGAGEQYF
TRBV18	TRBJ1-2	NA	CASSPSGLYGYTF
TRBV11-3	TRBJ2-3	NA	CASTRWHTDTQYF
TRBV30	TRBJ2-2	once	CAWGRWVGAQYTGELFF
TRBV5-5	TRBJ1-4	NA	CASSRAITTFATNEKLFF
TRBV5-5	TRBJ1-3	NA	CASSRVDSSGNTIYF
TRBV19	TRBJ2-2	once	CASSIAGRAATGELFF
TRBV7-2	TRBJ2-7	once	CASSLRDRTYEQYF
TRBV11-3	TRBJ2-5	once	CASSATLGQYLGETQYF
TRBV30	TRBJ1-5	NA	CAWSVTPGGEPQHF
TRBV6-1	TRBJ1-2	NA	CASSDIQGRGGYTF
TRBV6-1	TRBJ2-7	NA	CASSEPQGVPYEQYF
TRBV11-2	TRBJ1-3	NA	CASSLEPSGTIYF
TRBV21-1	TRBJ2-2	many	CASSIRFGVGKPGELFF
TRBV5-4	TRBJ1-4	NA	CASSLSNRGHEKLFF
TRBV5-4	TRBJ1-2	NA	CASSHRSQGGYTF
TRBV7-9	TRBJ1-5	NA	CASSSGGTYNQPQHF
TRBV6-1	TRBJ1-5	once	CASSAPDRGASSNQPQHF
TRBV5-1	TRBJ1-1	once	CASSFQISNTEAFF
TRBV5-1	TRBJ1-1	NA	CASRPTGSNTEAFF
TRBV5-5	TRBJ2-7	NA	CASRGQLYEQYF
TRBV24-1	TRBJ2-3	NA	CATSASSGHSSWGGVTDTQYF
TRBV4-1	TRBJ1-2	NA	CASSQWPDMNYGYTF
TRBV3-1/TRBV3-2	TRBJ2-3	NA	CASSRADTQYF
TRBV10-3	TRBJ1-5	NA	CAIRETGDWNQPQHF
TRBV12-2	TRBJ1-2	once	CASRFQFGPNYGYTF
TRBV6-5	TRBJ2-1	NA	CACQGGPYNEQFF
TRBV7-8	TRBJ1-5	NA	CASSFLTGTGQPQHF
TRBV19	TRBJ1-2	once	CASSPQDFYTYGYTF
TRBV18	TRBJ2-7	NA	CASSPGQATYEQYF
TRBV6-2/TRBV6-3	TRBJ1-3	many	CASSRDYSGNTIYF